This TCR beta chain was found in a study of CD8 T cells in ankylosing spondylitis. Overall study results and limits: Seemingly characteristic of ankylosing spondylitis blood was a TCR beta motif consisting of eight highly homologous variants. Matched synovial fluid from ankylosing spondylitis patients was reported to be enriched for disease-linked clones.

This clonotype was detected ten times or more. The antigen is unknown. V dropped 0 bases and J dropped 5 bases, with 17 bases sitting between them. The CDR3 runs to 16 residues. Germline assignment: CDR1 DFQATT and CDR2 SNEGSKA (reference sequence). Preparation of TCR beta libraries was done by quantitative 5'-RACE with molecular barcodes. TCRdb passed the 5' RACE reads through MiXCR, listing each CDR3 protein once. Here the sample spans about 240,000 distinct CDR3 sequences, around 9.1% being singletons. The specimen sequenced was blood, either unsorted or a sorted T cell fraction (not recorded which). The chain has TRBV20-1 and TRBJ1-5; tentatively, D is TRBD1 (5 bases). The origin of this receptor is a male donor with ankylosing spondylitis or in good health (not recorded which). This CDR3 reads CSARDVTRGPDQPQHF. DNA for the CDR3: TGCAGTGCTAGAGATGTAACGAGGGGCCCCGATCAGCCCCAGCATTTT.